This T cell receptor beta chain was identified during a study of Graves' ophthalmopathy and Graves' hyperthyroidism. The overall study: The authors collected peripheral blood at initial diagnosis, before any treatment.

CDR1 and CDR2 (germline): DFQATT, SNEGSKA (reference sequence). This CDR3 has 18 residues. V trimming: 5 bases; J trimming: 2 bases; junction bases outside the gene matches: 18. As concerns this clonotype: Its target is unknown.

Transcripts of RNA were the source for amplifying TCR beta CDR3 regions. The first-round RT-PCR employed HTBI primers together with the Qiagen OneStep RT-PCR kit. A multiplex PCR was then performed as the second round. TCRdb called the multiplex PCR reads again in MiXCR, with one record for every CDR3 protein. The sample lists over 650,000 distinct CDR3 sequences, over 40% occurring once. General observations from the study: Blood also carried most expanded thyroid clonotypes exceeding 0.001 frequency. A classifier, a 13-signature model, separated ophthalmopathy from stable hyperthyroidism with more than 85% sensitivity and 81.08% specificity.

The chain employs TRBV20-1 and TRBJ1-5; 7 nucleotides align to TRBD1. The source of this sequence is an adult man with Graves' ophthalmopathy. The sequenced material came from peripheral blood. CDR3: CSADADREGALGNQPQHF. The CDR3 coding sequence is TGCAGTGCTGACGCCGACAGGGAAGGTGCCTTAGGCAATCAGCCCCAGCATTTT.